This T cell receptor (beta chain) was captured in a study of blood T cell repertoires in COVID-19. Study overall: Samples of COVID-19 (acute and convalescent) were obtained from the United States, Italy and Spain. In each case, the material was cDNA or gDNA derived from T cells, B-cell-depleted T cells, or PBMCs.

Authors' processing steps: For nucleated cells, counts were estimated from reference gene primer amplification. Assay used: immunoSEQ multiplex PCR; TCRdb lists only in-frame clones, some missing. Clone size and V and J calls were adopted from that table, with D and trimming inferred from the DNA. The sample holds approximately 130,000 clones, approximately 85% seen once. Trimming removed 7 bases from V and 5 bases from J, with 18 bases in between. CDR1 is MDHEN and CDR2 is SYDVKM in the germline V gene. The CDR3 has 15 residues. This receptor was obtained from a human donor in a cohort sampled during active COVID-19. What was sequenced was peripheral blood. This chain joins TRBV28 and TRBJ1-5; a weak D match, TRBD1 (6 bases). Here the CDR3 DNA reads TGTGCCAGCATCAGTGACAGGCTACCTTATCAGCCCCAGCATTTT. The encoded protein is CASISDRLPYQPQHF.